Included here is one T cell receptor (beta chain) sequence, with context. Its antigen is still unknown. Base qualities are missing; no much larger clone stands one base away. RNA was extracted using the RNeasy kit, and roughly 0.45 to 1 microgram was reverse transcribed with random hexamers. TCR beta CDR3 regions were amplified with the immunoSEQ multiplex PCR assay covering 54 Vbeta and 13 Jbeta segments. To correct PCR amplification bias, a synthetic template baseline was used for both primer optimization and computational correction. The paper's processing steps were these. Reads were annotated to V, D and J genes per IMGT and analyzed with immunoSEQ Analyzer, keeping only productive sequences. Clonality was calculated as one minus the Shannon entropy normalized by log2 of the number of productive unique sequences. Public and private clones were assessed among the 100 most prevalent clones of each patient and control. Clones were defined as Susac-specific when absent from the healthy and MS cohorts, from approximately 1,100 published viral clones and from other ImmuneACCESS disease sequences. Through fastp at Q25 and MiXCR, TCRdb rebuilt clones from the public reads, retaining in-frame beta chains. For every CDR3 protein sequence, its rows merge into one entry that carries the most common genes and DNA. The V and J calls and clone size are TCRdb's, not the authors'. The sample contains a few hundred thousand distinct CDR3 sequences, 95% of them found a single time. Of the sample, around 0.08% falls within the top ten clones.

The sample is drawn from a study of CD8 T cells in Susac syndrome (dated by TCRdb to between 2017 and 2020). Study-wide context: Whether CD8+ T cell activation and differentiation in Susac syndrome was antigen driven was tested using repertoire sequencing. General findings and caveats noted by the study authors: The number of individuals in the TCR sequencing and HLA analysis was acknowledged as relatively small.

Peripheral blood CD8+ and CD4+ T cells from healthy donors, Susac syndrome patients and multiple sclerosis patients were profiled by high-throughput TCR beta sequencing. Multiple sclerosis controls were treatment-naive patients with stable or active relapsing-remitting disease fulfilling revised McDonald criteria. Bulk CD8+ and CD4+ T cells were purified magnetically by negative isolation, whereas CD8+ TEMRA cells were enriched by FACS. Blood was drawn into EDTA tubes, processed within 24 hours, and PBMCs were isolated by density gradient centrifugation. PBMCs destined for TCR sequencing were cryopreserved in liquid nitrogen and later thawed in a 37 °C water bath. The sorted or isolated CD4+, CD8+ and CD8+ TEMRA cells reached a purity of at least 90%. The sequence came from a human donor with multiple sclerosis. Sequences were obtained from CD4+ T cells from PBMCs.

The CDR3 region reads CASSVPQGRGAFF. The DNA sequence is TGTGCCAGTAGTGTACCACAGGGGAGAGGAGCTTTCTTT. Recombination joined TRBV19 with TRBJ1-1; TRBD1 agrees with 7 junctional bases. The CDR3 sequence holds 13 residues, the cysteine and phenylalanine included. The only DNA kept is the CDR3, 39 bases in frame from the first base. V ends up 5 bases short and J 10 bases short, with an unmatched junction base count of 10. The germline V gene (reference sequence) provides CDR1 LNHDA and CDR2 SQIVND.